This TCR beta chain was observed in a study of early T cells in non-severe SARS-CoV-2 infection (dated by TCRdb to the early 2020s). For the study in its entirety: TCR sequencing used bulk RNA from unsorted whole blood, so alpha and beta chains could not be paired. General study outcomes and caveats: VDJdb matching was skewed toward anti-spike CD8 responses and likely underestimated virus-specific expansions, missing private and CD4 specificities.

The receptor library was made with 5' RACE. These reads were obtained on a NextSeq 500. Unique molecular identifiers were attached to individual cDNA molecules in the TCR library protocol so that sequencing error and PCR bias could be corrected. Both TCR alpha and beta chains were sequenced, and tight co-correlation was observed between alpha and beta sequence abundances in each sample. Per the original workflow: V gene, J gene and CDR3 annotation of TCR sequences was performed with Decombinator V4. Expanded TCRs were defined as changing significantly between any two time points under a Poisson model with p below 0.0001. TCR abundances were normalised to the total number of TCRs sequenced in each sample and reported as counts per million. TRAV1-2 paired with TRAJ12, TRAJ20 or TRAJ33 defined MAIT TCRs, while TRAV10 paired with TRAJ18 defined iNKT TCRs. VDJdb, accessed on 1 November 2021, was searched for TCRs annotated for CMV, EBV and SARS-CoV-2, and TCRs annotated for more than one antigen were excluded. In-frame beta chains were kept once TCRdb had trimmed the public reads at Q25 with fastp and called clones with MiXCR. Identical CDR3 proteins give one entry, which carries the most common genes and DNA. It is TCRdb's table, rather than the study itself, that gives the V and J calls and clone size. This sample comprises roughly 40,000 distinct CDR3 sequences, almost 7.5% of them detected only once. 6.5% to 9.5% of the sample is taken by the ten largest.

This was a case-control study nested in a cohort of healthcare workers in London, UK, who had nasopharyngeal swab PCR tests and blood samples taken every week. Between 23 and 31 March 2020, the week of the UK lockdown, healthcare workers were enrolled and then followed up weekly for as long as 16 weeks. There are a few counts of this clonotype. Its antigen target is currently unknown. Per-base quality was not reported, and no clone a single base away is much larger than it. The CDR3, cysteine through phenylalanine, is 14 amino acids long. The read is trimmed to its CDR3 DNA, 42 bases read in frame from base 1. The CDR1 and CDR2 encoded by the germline V gene are MDHEN and SYDVKM. The junction carries 16 bases between V and J, which are trimmed by 5 bases and 5 bases respectively.

The chain was built from TRBV28 and TRBJ2-7, with TRBD2 perhaps the D gene, on 6 matching bases. The sequence was obtained from an adult who was a healthcare worker with PCR-confirmed SARS-CoV-2 infection or an uninfected control (not recorded which). Sequencing was carried out using whole blood. The CDR3 corresponds to CASSPTGERNEQYF. The nucleotide sequence is given as TGTGCCAGCAGTCCTACGGGGGAACGGAACGAGCAGTACTTC.